The 32 T cell receptor beta chains listed next were all sequenced from one sample in a study of T-cell reconstitution after alpha-beta-depleted transplantation in children. It was with unique molecular identifiers that the TCRbeta library was prepared. One entry per CDR3 protein, called by TCRdb with MiXCR from the PCR reads. The sample consists of approximately 47,000 distinct CDR3 sequences, 40% to 60% of them appearing once. Sequencing was performed on peripheral blood, taken before TCRalphabeta/CD19-depleted stem cell transplant. The receptors originated from a boy under three years old with SCID, due to receive a stem cell transplant.

This chain uses TRBV6-2 or TRBV6-3 with TRBJ1-5; the match to TRBD1 covers 7 bases. The ends lost 6 bases at V and 9 bases at J; junction bases unmatched: 8. CDR1 MNHEY and CDR2 SVGEGT come from the germline V gene. This CDR3 is built from 13 residues. The CDR3 is CASSRDRAVPQHF. As DNA, the CDR3 is TGTGCCAGCAGCCGGGACAGAGCCGTGCCCCAGCATTTT.

This clonotype was seen once. The chain employs TRBV12-3 or TRBV12-4 and TRBJ2-2; possible D gene TRBD2, 6 bases. This CDR3 is built from 15 residues. V was cut by 2 bases and J by 3 bases, with 10 bases left in between. In DNA form, the CDR3 reads TGTGCCAGCAGTTTACGAGCGGGCCACACCGGGGAGCTGTTTTTT. Protein: CASSLRAGHTGELFF.

This chain joins TRBV5-4 and TRBJ2-3; 7 nucleotides align to TRBD2. The J segment lost 4 bases and the V segment lost 8 bases, leaving 13 bases of the junction unmatched. CDR1 and CDR2 from the germline V gene are SGHNT and YYREEE (reference sequence). The CDR3 is 15 amino acids. CDR3 DNA sequence: TGTGCCAGTCCGGCAGGCGGGGGACCGTCAGATACGCAGTATTTT. Its translation is CASPAGGGPSDTQYF.

The chain recombines TRBV29-1 with TRBJ2-3; D may be TRBD1 or TRBD2 (5 bases each). Trimming cost V 2 bases and J 4 bases, with 7 bases left between them. The CDR3 covers 12 residues. Germline CDR1 SQVTM, CDR2 ANQGSEA. The CDR3 bases are TGCAGCGTTGAACTGGGGGCAGATACGCAGTATTTT. This sequence encodes CSVELGADTQYF.

The V gene is TRBV4-1, the J gene TRBJ2-1; D is possibly TRBD1 (6 bases). From germline, CDR1 is MGHRA and CDR2 YSYEKL. Trimming cost V 4 bases and J 5 bases, with 18 bases left between them. This CDR3 comprises 16 residues. CDR3 sequence: CASSPLGTGSNNEQFF. CDR3 DNA sequence: TGCGCCAGCAGCCCCCTGGGCACAGGGTCTAACAATGAGCAGTTCTTC.

This chain links TRBV4-1 with TRBJ2-7; 9 bases are a match to TRBD1. The V gene's germline CDR1 is MGHRA and CDR2 YSYEKL. Trimming at V came to 1 base and at J to 2 bases, leaving 3 bases not matched to a gene. This CDR3 has 15 residues. The CDR3 loop is CASSQVGTGTYEQYF. The CDR3 DNA reads TGCGCCAGCAGCCAAGTTGGGACAGGGACCTACGAGCAGTACTTC.

The chain joins TRBV6-1 to TRBJ2-3, with 10 bases matching TRBD2. This CDR3 comprises 15 residues. Trimming cost V 2 bases and J 6 bases; bases outside gene matches: 5. Germline CDR1 reads MNHNS; CDR2 reads SASEGT. The CDR3 reads CASSEMSGGADTQYF. CDR3 DNA: TGTGCCAGCAGTGAAATGAGCGGGGGGGCCGATACGCAGTATTTT.

Comment on this clonotype: The junction does not match germline at one end; this may be a read error. The rearrangement joins TRBV20-1 to TRBJ2-7; possibly TRBD2 for D (5 bases). This CDR3 comprises 15 residues. CDR1 DFQATT and CDR2 SNEGSKA come from the germline V gene (reference sequence). The CDR3 here is CCAWRSFAGTYEQYF. In DNA form, the CDR3 reads TGCTGTGCTTGGCGGAGTTTCGCGGGTACCTACGAGCAGTACTTC.

CDR3 bases: TGTGCCAGCAGCCAAAGGGACTTAACTTTCAATGAGCAGTTCTTC. Protein: CASSQRDLTFNEQFF. The chain carries TRBV7-9 and TRBJ2-1, with a weak D call TRBD2 (6 bases). The CDR3 is 15 amino acids. V lost 5 bases and J lost 6, with 17 bases in between. CDR1 and CDR2 (germline): SEHNR, FQNEAQ (reference sequence).

The chain employs TRBV20-1 and TRBJ2-7; D remains unclear. Per germline, CDR1 DFQATT and CDR2 SNEGSKA (reference sequence). The V end lost 0 bases, the J end lost 3 bases, and 6 bases lay between the germline ends. This CDR3 comprises 12 residues. As DNA, the CDR3 is TGCAGTGCTAGAGACAGACTCTACGAGCAGTACTTC. This codes for CSARDRLYEQYF.

The chain links TRBV20-1 to TRBJ2-3; no clear D gene. This CDR3 contains 13 residues. Trimming stripped 8 bases from V and 1 base from J, with 13 bases between. The germline V gene has CDR1 DFQATT and CDR2 SNEGSKA (reference sequence). The DNA of the CDR3 is TGCAGTCCTTATAAGGACGGCACAGATACGCAGTATTTT. This translates into CSPYKDGTDTQYF.

This clonotype has more than one count but fewer than ten. This sequence joins TRBV5-6 and TRBJ1-5, with TRBD1 as a possible D gene (5 bases). Trimming left V 0 bases short and J 8 bases short, with 9 bases between. Looked up from germline, CDR1 is SGHDT and CDR2 is YYEEEE. This CDR3 region has 13 residues. The DNA of the CDR3 is TGTGCCAGCAGCTTGGCACAGGAGGAGCCCCAGCATTTT. It yields the protein CASSLAQEEPQHF. Complete variable domain (other parts from reference TRBV5-6 and TRBJ1-5): DAGVTQSPTHLIKTRGQQVTLRCSPKSGHDTVSWYQQALGQGPQFIFQYYEEEERQRGNFPDRFSGHQFPNYSSELNVNALLLGDSALYLCASSLAQEEPQHFGDGTRLSIL.

The chain joins TRBV5-6 to TRBJ2-2, with D perhaps TRBD1 or TRBD2 (7 bases each). Germline loops: CDR1 SGHDT, CDR2 YYEEEE. V gave up 4 bases and J gave up 6 bases, with 16 bases separating them. CDR3 length equals 15 residues. CDR3: CASSQTGRGAGELFF. CDR3 nucleotide sequence: TGTGCCAGCAGCCAGACAGGGAGGGGCGCCGGGGAGCTGTTTTTT.

The V gene is TRBV2, the J gene TRBJ2-5; 9 nucleotides match TRBD2. The CDR3 consists of 17 residues. CDR1 and CDR2 from the germline V gene are SNHLY and FYNNEI. Losses at the gene ends were 4 bases for V and 4 bases for J; bases not matched to a gene: 13. The CDR3 DNA sequence: TGTGCCAGCAGTGTTGGATTAGCGGGGGCGGTAAGAGAGACCCAGTACTTC. Amino acids: CASSVGLAGAVRETQYF.

This chain connects TRBV20-1 to TRBJ2-5; TRBD1 agrees at 9 bases. V gave up 7 bases and J gave up 0 bases; unmatched junction bases: 6. CDR1 DFQATT and CDR2 SNEGSKA come from the germline V gene (reference sequence). This CDR3 has 14 amino acids. This CDR3 is CSVRDRAYQETQYF. The CDR3 DNA sequence: TGCAGTGTCCGGGACAGGGCGTACCAAGAGACCCAGTACTTC.

This chain connects TRBV20-1 to TRBJ2-7; the D gene could be TRBD1 or TRBD2 (5 bases each). This CDR3 has 15 amino acids. From germline, CDR1 is DFQATT and CDR2 SNEGSKA (reference sequence). The V end lost 5 bases, the J end lost 6 bases, and 23 bases lay between the germline ends. The chain's CDR3 is CSAARELVRGPEQYF. The CDR3 DNA sequence: TGCAGTGCTGCCCGCGAACTAGTCCGGGGCCCCGAGCAGTACTTC.

This clonotype was counted a few times. This chain joins TRBV5-1 and TRBJ2-3, with D unclear. The CDR3 loop spans 13 amino acids. Germline lookup yields CDR1 SGHRS and CDR2 YFSETQ. The ends were cut back, 4 bases at V and 0 bases at J, with 6 bases in the middle. The CDR3 DNA follows: TGCGCCAGCAGCGTGGCAAGCACAGATACGCAGTATTTT. This sequence encodes CASSVASTDTQYF.

The chain has TRBV9 and TRBJ1-1; D possibly corresponds to TRBD1 (5 bases). The CDR3 has 15 amino acids. V lost 1 base to trimming and J lost 6 bases, with 16 bases between them. CDR1 SGDLS and CDR2 YYNGEE come from the germline V gene. The CDR3 DNA sequence: TGTGCCAGCAGCGTAACGGGGGACCAACGGTCTGAAGCTTTCTTT. This encodes CASSVTGDQRSEAFF.

The gene calls are TRBV4-2 and TRBJ1-3; weak D call: TRBD1 (5 bases). Trimming shortened V by 9 bases and J by 0 bases, and 15 bases separated the two germline ends. The CDR3 runs 15 residues. Looked up from germline, CDR1 is LGHNA and CDR2 is YNFKEQ. The CDR3 coding sequence is TGTGCCAGTAGCGACAGCTCATTCTCTGGAAACACCATATATTTT. As protein: CASSDSSFSGNTIYF.

The sample holds a few counts of this clonotype. The chain recombines TRBV20-1 with TRBJ2-3; 8 nucleotides line up with TRBD2. Germline V gives CDR1 DFQATT, CDR2 SNEGSKA (reference sequence). The CDR3 runs 16 residues. The ends lost 5 bases at V and 2 bases at J; junction bases unmatched: 12. CDR3 DNA sequence: TGCAGTGCTCCACAGCGGGGGCTGGACCCCACAGATACGCAGTATTTT. Translated: CSAPQRGLDPTDTQYF.

This chain uses TRBV3-1 with TRBJ2-1; TRBD2 aligns across 11 bases. Unmatched junction bases numbered 9, after V lost 10 bases and J lost 7 bases. Germline CDR1 LGHDT, CDR2 YNNKEL (reference sequence). CDR3 length: 14 amino acids. The CDR3 bases are TGTGCCACAACCTCCGGGACTAGCGGAAATGAGCAGTTCTTC. Encoded protein: CATTSGTSGNEQFF.

V and J are TRBV27 and TRBJ2-3; no reliable D call. The CDR3 runs 16 residues. Trimming pared 3 bases from V and 0 bases from J, leaving 13 bases between. Per the germline V gene, CDR1 is MNHEY and CDR2 is SMNVEV (reference sequence). This chain's CDR3 is CASSLGFGSSTDTQYF. The DNA for the CDR3 is TGTGCCAGCAGTTTGGGGTTTGGGTCCAGCACAGATACGCAGTATTTT.

This clonotype was found a few times. V and J are TRBV7-3 and TRBJ2-1, with 10 bases matching TRBD1. V shed 1 base, J shed 10 bases, and the junction held 4 bases outside the gene matches. The germline CDR1 and CDR2 sequences are SGHTA and FQGTGA. The CDR3 is 14 residues long. The CDR3 protein is CASSLMGTGDEQFF. DNA of the CDR3: TGTGCCAGCAGCTTAATGGGGACAGGGGACGAGCAGTTCTTC.

V and J are TRBV5-1 and TRBJ2-7, with TRBD2 identical over 7 bases. Germline V gene data show CDR1 as SGHRS and CDR2 as YFSETQ. This CDR3 is built from 14 residues. With V trimmed by 4 bases and J by 5 bases, 9 bases remained unmatched. The CDR3 spells CASSQREGLHEQYF. CDR3 bases: TGCGCCAGCAGCCAGAGGGAGGGTTTACACGAGCAGTACTTC.

This chain uses TRBV5-5 with TRBJ2-7, with TRBD1 identical over 7 bases. The germline V gene has CDR1 SGHKS and CDR2 YYEKEE (reference sequence). Trimming at V came to 4 bases and at J to 0 bases, leaving 4 bases not matched to a gene. This CDR3 is built from 14 residues. The CDR3 is CASSRQGSSYEQYF. In DNA, the CDR3 is TGTGCCAGCAGCCGACAGGGTAGCTCCTACGAGCAGTACTTC.

This rearrangement joins TRBV5-1 to TRBJ2-1; 11 positions match TRBD2. V shed 1 base and J 8 bases; nucleotides not matched to a gene: 8. The CDR3 sequence is 16 residues long. In germline, CDR1 is SGHRS, CDR2 YFSETQ. The DNA of the CDR3 is TGCGCCAGCAGCTTGCCTAGCGGGGGGCCCCAGGATGAGCAGTTCTTC. Encoded protein: CASSLPSGGPQDEQFF.

This clonotype occurred a few times. The chain has TRBV15 and TRBJ2-1; 8 bases match TRBD1. The CDR3 is 16 amino acids. Losses at the gene ends were 3 bases for V and 6 bases for J; bases not matched to a gene: 10. CDR1 and CDR2 from the germline V gene are LNHNV and YYDKDF (reference sequence). CDR3 loop: CATSSPGVGQGNEQFF. In nucleotides, the CDR3 is TGTGCCACCAGCAGCCCCGGAGTTGGACAGGGCAATGAGCAGTTCTTC.

This clonotype was counted ten times or more. CDR3 nucleotide sequence: TGCAGTGCTAGAGTGGAGGGGAAGTACTACGAGCAGTACTTC. This sequence encodes CSARVEGKYYEQYF. V usage is TRBV20-1 and J usage is TRBJ2-7, with D possibly matching TRBD2 (6 bases). Germline V lookup: CDR1 DFQATT, CDR2 SNEGSKA (reference sequence). The CDR3 runs to 14 residues. V dropped 1 base and J dropped 3 bases, with 13 bases sitting between them.

The CDR3 loop reads CASSLDPGGGYEQYF. In DNA, the CDR3 is TGTGCCAGCAGCTTAGATCCAGGGGGAGGCTACGAGCAGTACTTC. The chain uses TRBV7-8 and TRBJ2-7, with D tentatively TRBD1 (7 bases). The CDR3 length is 15 residues. Trimming left V 1 base short and J 3 bases short, with 13 bases between. Germline V gene sequence: CDR1 SGHVS, CDR2 FQNEAQ.

This clonotype was found many times. The chain is built from TRBV4-2 and TRBJ2-1; D possibly corresponds to TRBD1 (6 bases). Germline CDR1 reads LGHNA; CDR2 reads YNFKEQ. The CDR3 spans 17 residues. The germline V and J ends were trimmed by 0 bases and 2 bases, with 14 bases remaining between them. CDR3 loop: CASSQDWTEQTYNEQFF. Written as DNA, the CDR3 is TGTGCCAGCAGCCAAGACTGGACAGAACAAACCTACAATGAGCAGTTCTTC.

The chain uses TRBV5-4 and TRBJ2-3; 16 nucleotides agree with TRBD2. Looked up from germline, CDR1 is SGHNT and CDR2 is YYREEE (reference sequence). Trimming took 3 bases from V and 4 from J; bases not matched to a gene: 5. There are 17 residues in the CDR3. CDR3 coding DNA: TGTGCCAGCAGCTCGGGACTAGCGGGGGGGAGAGCAGATACGCAGTATTTT. Encoded protein: CASSSGLAGGRADTQYF.

This chain uses TRBV4-3 with TRBJ2-5; TRBD2 might be the D (7 bases). CDR1 and CDR2 from the germline V gene are LGHNA and YSLEER. Between the trimmed V and J ends, which lost 0 bases and 5 bases, there was a span of 13 bases. CDR3 size: 15 residues. Written as DNA, the CDR3 is TGCGCCAGCAGCCAAGATTTGGGGGGGGGCGAGACCCAGTACTTC. It translates to CASSQDLGGGETQYF.